This T cell receptor beta chain was observed in a study of cytomegalovirus exposure and HLA in healthy donors. Background on the study: Among the roughly 400 genotyped donors, 70% to 85% were placed in the Caucasian-associated ancestry cluster.

This clone turned up a few times. Its cognate antigen is unknown. 13 Jbeta primers and 60 Vbeta primers were used for the PCR. TCRdb's copy holds only in-frame clones and misses some; the assay was immunoSEQ multiplex PCR. The repertoire holds more than 85,000 clones, with around 85% as singletons. The CDR3 contains 14 residues. CDR1 is SNHLY and CDR2 is FYNNEI in the germline V gene. The V and J ends lost 3 bases and 6 bases, in that order; junction bases with no gene match: 4. Whole-study results and caveats: The study designated 160 or so TCR beta chains cytomegalovirus-associated. Later analysis identified 16,951 TCR beta sequences associated with HLA alleles, using a false discovery rate threshold of 0.05.

The sequence derives from a man aged 25 to 40 in good health and CMV-seropositive. The sample consisted of PBMCs. J is TRBJ1-5 and V is TRBV2; 8 bases are a match to TRBD1. CDR3 protein: CASSDRTGTQPQHF. The CDR3 DNA reads as TGTGCCAGCAGTGATAGGACAGGGACTCAGCCCCAGCATTTT.